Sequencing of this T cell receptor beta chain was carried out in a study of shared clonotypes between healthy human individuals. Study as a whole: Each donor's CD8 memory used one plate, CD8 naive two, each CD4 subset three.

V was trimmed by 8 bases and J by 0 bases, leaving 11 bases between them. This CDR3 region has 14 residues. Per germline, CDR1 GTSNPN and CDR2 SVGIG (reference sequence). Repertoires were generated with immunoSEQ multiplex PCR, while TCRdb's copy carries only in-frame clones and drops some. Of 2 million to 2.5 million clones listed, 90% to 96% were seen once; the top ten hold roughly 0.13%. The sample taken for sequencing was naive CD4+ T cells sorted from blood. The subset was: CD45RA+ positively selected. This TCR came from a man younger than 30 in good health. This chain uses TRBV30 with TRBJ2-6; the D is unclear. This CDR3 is CARDLYSGANVLTF. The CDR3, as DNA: TGTGCCCGAGATTTATACTCTGGGGCCAACGTCCTGACTTTC.